This record looks at one T cell receptor (beta chain) sequence and its context. These data come from a study of PD-1 blockade in mismatch repair-deficient tumors. This CDR3 has 15 residues. V lost 4 bases to trimming and J lost 5 bases; unmatched junction nucleotides: 2. The germline gives CDR1 SGHNT, CDR2 YYREEE (reference sequence). Data came from immunoSEQ multiplex PCR; TCRdb stores just in-frame clones and leaves some out. Of 50,000 or so clones detected, under 85% appear once; the ten largest clones hold approximately 3.5%. The rearrangement links TRBV5-4 to TRBJ2-1; 14 nucleotides match TRBD2. The material sequenced was PBMCs, taken before pembrolizumab treatment. The sequence derives from an adult with mismatch repair-deficient cancer. The CDR3 sequence is CASSLGLAGDNEQFF. Written as DNA, the CDR3 is TGTGCCAGCAGCCTGGGACTAGCGGGGGACAATGAGCAGTTCTTC.